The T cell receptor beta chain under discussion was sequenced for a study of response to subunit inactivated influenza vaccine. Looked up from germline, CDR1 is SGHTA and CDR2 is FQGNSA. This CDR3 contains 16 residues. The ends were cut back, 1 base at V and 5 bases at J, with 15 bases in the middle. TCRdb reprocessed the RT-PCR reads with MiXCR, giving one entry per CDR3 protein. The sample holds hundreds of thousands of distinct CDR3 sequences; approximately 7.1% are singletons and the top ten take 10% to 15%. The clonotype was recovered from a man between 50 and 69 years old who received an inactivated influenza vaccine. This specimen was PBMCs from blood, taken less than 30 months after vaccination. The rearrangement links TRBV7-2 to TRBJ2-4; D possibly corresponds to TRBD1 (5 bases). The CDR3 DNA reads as TGTGCCAGCAGCTTAGTCGCGAGGACAATGCAAAACATTCAGTACTTC. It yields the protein CASSLVARTMQNIQYF. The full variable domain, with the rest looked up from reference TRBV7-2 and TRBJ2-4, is GAGVSQSPSNKVTEKGKDVELRCDPISGHTALYWYRQSLGQGLEFLIYFQGNSAPDKSGLPSDRFSAERTGGSVSTLTIQRTQQEDSAVYLCASSLVARTMQNIQYFGAGTRLSVL.